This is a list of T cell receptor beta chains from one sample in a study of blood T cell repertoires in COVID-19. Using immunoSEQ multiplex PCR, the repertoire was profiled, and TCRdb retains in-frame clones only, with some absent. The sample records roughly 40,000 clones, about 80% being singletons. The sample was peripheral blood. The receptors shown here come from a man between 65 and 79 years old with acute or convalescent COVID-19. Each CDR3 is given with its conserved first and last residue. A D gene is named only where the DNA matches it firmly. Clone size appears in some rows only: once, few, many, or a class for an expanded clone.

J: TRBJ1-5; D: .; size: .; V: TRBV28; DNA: TGTGCCAGCAGTTCGGAAAGGGGATATAGCAATCAGCCCCAGCATTTT; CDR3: CASSSERGYSNQPQHF
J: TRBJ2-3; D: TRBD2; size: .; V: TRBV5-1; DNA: TGCGCCACTACGGGACTAAAATCCACAGATACGCAGTATTTT; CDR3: CATTGLKSTDTQYF
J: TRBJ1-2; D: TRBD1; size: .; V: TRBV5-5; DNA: TGTGCCAGCAGCTTCCGGGACAGGGCGGTTAGCTATGGCTACACCTTC; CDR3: CASSFRDRAVSYGYTF
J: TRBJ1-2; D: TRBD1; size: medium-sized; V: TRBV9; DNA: TGTGCCAGCAGCTCGAACCTCAGGACAGGGTTTGGCTACACCTTC; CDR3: CASSSNLRTGFGYTF
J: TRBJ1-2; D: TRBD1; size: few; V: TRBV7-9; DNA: TGTGCCAGCAGCTTAGGGGGGGACAGGGCTAACTATGGCTACACCTTC; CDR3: CASSLGGDRANYGYTF
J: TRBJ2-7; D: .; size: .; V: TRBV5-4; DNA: TGTGCCAGCAGCTCCGGGAGAGAGATGGGCGAGCAGTACTTC; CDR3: CASSSGREMGEQYF
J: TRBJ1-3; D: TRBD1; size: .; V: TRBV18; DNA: TGTGCCAGCTCACCGGGACAGGGCTCTGGAAACACCATATATTTT; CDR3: CASSPGQGSGNTIYF
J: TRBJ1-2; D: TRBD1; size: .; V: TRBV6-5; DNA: TGTGCCAGCAACCCGACAGGGAACTATGGCTACACCTTC; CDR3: CASNPTGNYGYTF
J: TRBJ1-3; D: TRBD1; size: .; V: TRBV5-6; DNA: TGTGCCAGCGGACAGGCCGGTTCTGGAAACACCATATATTTT; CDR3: CASGQAGSGNTIYF
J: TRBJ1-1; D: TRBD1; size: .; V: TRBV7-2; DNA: TGTGCCAGCAGCTTACGGACAGGGCGTTTCACTGAAGCTTTCTTT; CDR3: CASSLRTGRFTEAFF
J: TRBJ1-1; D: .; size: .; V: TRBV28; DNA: TGTGCCAGCACCAACCTCGACTTTTACACTGAAGCTTTCTTT; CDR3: CASTNLDFYTEAFF
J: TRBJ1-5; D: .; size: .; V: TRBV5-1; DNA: TGCGCCAGCAGTCCCGGGCAGGGGAGCAATCAGCCCCAGCATTTT; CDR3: CASSPGQGSNQPQHF
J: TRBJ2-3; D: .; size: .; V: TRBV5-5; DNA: TGTGCCAGCAGCTTGGGCGGCGCGGGCACAGATACGCAGTATTTT; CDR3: CASSLGGAGTDTQYF
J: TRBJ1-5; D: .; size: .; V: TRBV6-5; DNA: TGTGCCAGCAGACCACAGGGAAATCAGCCCCAGCATTTT; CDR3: CASRPQGNQPQHF
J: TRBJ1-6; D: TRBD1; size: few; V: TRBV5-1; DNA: TGCGCCAGCAGCCCGGGACAGAATTCACCCCTCCACTTT; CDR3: CASSPGQNSPLHF
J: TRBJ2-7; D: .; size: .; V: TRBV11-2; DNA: TGTGCCAGCAGCCCCCAGTTACAGGTTGGACAGTTCTACGAGCAGTACTTC; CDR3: CASSPQLQVGQFYEQYF
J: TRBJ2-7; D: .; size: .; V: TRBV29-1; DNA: TGCAGCGTTGCTCAGGGTGATAGCGAGCAGTACTTC; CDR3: CSVAQGDSEQYF
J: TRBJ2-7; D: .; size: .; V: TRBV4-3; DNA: TGCGCCAGCAGCCAAGATCCGGCGGGGCTGGGCGAGCAGTACTTC; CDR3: CASSQDPAGLGEQYF
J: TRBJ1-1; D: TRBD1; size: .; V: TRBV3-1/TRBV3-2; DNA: TGTGCCAGCAGCCAAGGACAGGGGTTGTCTGAAGCTTTCTTT; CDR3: CASSQGQGLSEAFF
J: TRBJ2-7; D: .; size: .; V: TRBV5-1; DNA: TGCGCCAGCAGCTTGGCCGGCCCACAGGGTGGAGCAAGGTACTTC; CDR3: CASSLAGPQGGARYF
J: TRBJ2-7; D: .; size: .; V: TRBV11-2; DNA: TGTGCCAGCAGCTTAGTCGGACAGAGCTCCTACGAGCAGTACTTC; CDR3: CASSLVGQSSYEQYF
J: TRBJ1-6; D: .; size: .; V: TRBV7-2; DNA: TGTGCCAGCAGCTTCCCTCAACAGGGTGGGGCACCCCTCCACTTT; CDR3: CASSFPQQGGAPLHF
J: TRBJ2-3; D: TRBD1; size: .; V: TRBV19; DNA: TGTGCTACCGGGACAGGGGGTACAGATACGCAGTATTTT; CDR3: CATGTGGTDTQYF
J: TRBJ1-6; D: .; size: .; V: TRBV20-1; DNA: TGCAGTGCTAGTAGCAGGAGGAGCTCCTATAATTCACCCCTCCACTTT; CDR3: CSASSRRSSYNSPLHF
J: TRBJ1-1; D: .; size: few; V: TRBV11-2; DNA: TGTGCCAGCAGCTGGGGACACTCGAACACTGAAGCTTTCTTT; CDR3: CASSWGHSNTEAFF
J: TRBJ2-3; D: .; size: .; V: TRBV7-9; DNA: TGTGCCAGCAGCTTAGACTCAGGGGCACGAGATACGCAGTATTTT; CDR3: CASSLDSGARDTQYF
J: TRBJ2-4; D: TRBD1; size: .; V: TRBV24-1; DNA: TGTGCCACCAGTGATAACAGGGGGATAGCCAAAAACATTCAGTACTTC; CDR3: CATSDNRGIAKNIQYF
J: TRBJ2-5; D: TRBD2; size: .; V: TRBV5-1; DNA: TGCGCCAGCGGACCTAGCGGGGGCCTTCAAGAGACCCAGTACTTC; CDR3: CASGPSGGLQETQYF
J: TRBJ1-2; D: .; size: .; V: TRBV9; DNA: TGTGCCAGCAGCGAGCAGGGGACCTATGGCTACACCTTC; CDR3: CASSEQGTYGYTF
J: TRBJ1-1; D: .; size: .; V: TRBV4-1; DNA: TGCGCCAGCAGCCAATTTGGTGCAGGCGAAATGAACACTGAAGCTTTCTTT; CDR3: CASSQFGAGEMNTEAFF
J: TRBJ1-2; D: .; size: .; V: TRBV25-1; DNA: TGTGCCAGCAGACCCACCGGGTATGGGTATGGCTACACCTTC; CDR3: CASRPTGYGYGYTF
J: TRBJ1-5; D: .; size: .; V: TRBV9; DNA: TGTGCCAGCAGCGTAGACTCGGCGGAGCCCCAGCATTTT; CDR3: CASSVDSAEPQHF
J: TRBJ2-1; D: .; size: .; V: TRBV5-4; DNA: TGTGCCAGCAGCTTTGCAGGGGACTACAATGAGCAGTTCTTC; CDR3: CASSFAGDYNEQFF
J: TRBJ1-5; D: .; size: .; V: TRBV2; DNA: TGTGCCAGCAGTGAAGGCGGGGGATGGCAGCCCCAGCATTTT; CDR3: CASSEGGGWQPQHF
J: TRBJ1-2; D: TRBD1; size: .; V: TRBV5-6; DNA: TGTGCCAGCAGCTCCGTTTTACAGGGGAACTATGGCTACACCTTC; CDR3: CASSSVLQGNYGYTF
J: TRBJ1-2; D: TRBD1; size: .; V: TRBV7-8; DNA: TGTGCCAGCAGCCGTGACAGGGCAGGGGGCTACACCTTC; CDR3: CASSRDRAGGYTF
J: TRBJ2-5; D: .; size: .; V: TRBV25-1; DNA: TGTGCCAGCAAGGGGGGGGGCCAGACCCAGTACTTC; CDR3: CASKGGGQTQYF
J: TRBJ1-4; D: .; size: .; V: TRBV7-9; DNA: TGTGCCAGCAGCCAGGGGAAACAAAGTGAAAAACTGTTTTTT; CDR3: CASSQGKQSEKLFF
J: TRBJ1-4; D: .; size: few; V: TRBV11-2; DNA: TGTGCCAGCAGCTTAGCCGGCAGGGTAGGAGAAAAACTGTTTTTT; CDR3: CASSLAGRVGEKLFF
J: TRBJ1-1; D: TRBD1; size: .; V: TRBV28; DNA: TGTGCCAGCAGCGGATGGGACAGGGGCACTGAAGCTTTCTTT; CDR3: CASSGWDRGTEAFF
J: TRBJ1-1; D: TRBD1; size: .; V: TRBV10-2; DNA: TGCGCCAGCGGCGTGGGACAGGGAAGAACTGAAGCTTTCTTT; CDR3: CASGVGQGRTEAFF
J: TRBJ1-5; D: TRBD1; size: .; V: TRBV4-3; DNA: TGCGCCAGCAGCCAAACAGGGGGCAACAATCAGCCCCAGCATTTT; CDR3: CASSQTGGNNQPQHF
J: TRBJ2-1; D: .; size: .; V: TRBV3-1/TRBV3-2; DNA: TGTGCCAGCAGCCAAGACCGCCTTAGAGAGGCCAGCTACAATGAGCAGTTCTTC; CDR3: CASSQDRLREASYNEQFF
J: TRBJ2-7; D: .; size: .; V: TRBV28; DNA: TGTGCCAGCAGTTTAAGAGGGCCGCCCTACGAGCAGTACTTC; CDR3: CASSLRGPPYEQYF